This T cell receptor (beta chain) derives from a study of cytomegalovirus exposure and HLA in healthy donors. Study summary: In a later analysis, the approximately 110 validation repertoires were reported to have used the same platform as the roughly 670 first-cohort repertoires. Study-level findings and limits: In vitro checks showed that three CMV-associated chains really do target CMV antigens.

Libraries were prepared by immunoSEQ multiplex PCR; TCRdb keeps only in-frame clonotypes and omits some of them. Among 55,000 to 75,000 clones listed, approximately 95% were seen once. V lost 3 bases and J lost 0; bases outside the gene matches: 7. CDR3 size: 18 residues. Germline V gives CDR1 KGHSH, CDR2 LQKENI. This clone has only one observation. Its antigen is unknown. This sequence originates from a woman in her late teens or twenties in good health and CMV-seronegative. The sample was PBMCs. The gene calls are TRBV18 and TRBJ2-3; 12 bases are shared with TRBD2. For the CDR3, the DNA is TGTGCCAGCTCACCCCTAGCGGGGGGGGCCCCAAGCACAGATACGCAGTATTTT. Its translation: CASSPLAGGAPSTDTQYF.